The clone carrying this T cell receptor (beta chain) was detected once. The CDR3 is 14 amino acids. Trimming took 3 bases from V and 4 from J, leaving 11 bases between them. Germline V gene lookup returns CDR1 MNHEY and CDR2 SMNVEV (reference sequence). Produced via immunoSEQ multiplex PCR; TCRdb's table is partial and in-frame only. The data contain over 120,000 clones, 60% to 80% of them singletons. This sample is part of a study of blood T cell repertoires in COVID-19. The sequenced material came from PBMCs or T cells enriched from blood (not recorded which). This sequence was found in a woman aged 50 to 65 who had recovered from COVID-19. This chain uses TRBV27 with TRBJ2-3; D is unresolved. The CDR3 sequence is CASSFRYTPDTQYF. The CDR3 nucleotides read TGTGCCAGCAGTTTTCGATACACCCCAGATACGCAGTATTTT.